This passage covers 6 T cell receptor beta chains from one sample sequenced in a study of T-cell reconstitution after alpha-beta-depleted transplantation in children. It was with unique molecular identifiers that the TCRbeta library was prepared. TCRdb reprocessed the PCR reads via MiXCR and lists one record per CDR3 protein. This sample has 300,000 to 400,000 distinct CDR3 sequences, with around 25% found just once. This specimen was PBMCs, mostly from graft donor cells, taken 180 days after TCRalphabeta/CD19-depleted stem cell transplant. Receptors were obtained from a male patient under 18 who had a stem cell transplant for acute lymphoblastic leukemia, so the T cells may come from the graft donor.

The chain has TRBV11-2 and TRBJ2-3; TRBD2 aligns across 9 bases. The V gene's germline CDR1 is SGHAT and CDR2 FQNNGV. The length of the CDR3 is 14 residues. The V and J ends lost 5 bases and 6 bases, in that order; junction bases with no gene match: 6. This CDR3 reads CASSGLAFEDTQYF. As DNA, the CDR3 is TGTGCCAGCAGCGGACTAGCGTTCGAGGATACGCAGTATTTT.

This chain links TRBV7-9 with TRBJ1-3, with D uncertain. The CDR3 consists of 12 residues. The V and J ends lost 6 bases and 4 bases respectively, with 7 bases between them. Looked up from germline, CDR1 is SEHNR and CDR2 is FQNEAQ (reference sequence). CDR3 sequence: CASRSTGNTIYF. In DNA, the CDR3 is TGTGCCAGCAGATCTACAGGAAACACCATATATTTT. The full variable domain, rest sourced from reference TRBV7-9 and TRBJ1-3, is DTGVSQNPRHKITKRGQNVTFRCDPISEHNRLYWYRQTLGQGPEFLTYFQNEAQLEKSRLLSDRFSAERPKGSFSTLEIQRTEQGDSAMYLCASRSTGNTIYFGEGSWLTVV.

The chain has TRBV5-6 and TRBJ2-1, with D perhaps being TRBD1 or TRBD2 (5 bases each). This CDR3 spans 16 amino acids. Trimming removed 3 bases from V and 4 bases from J, with 17 bases in between. The germline V gene encodes CDR1 SGHDT and CDR2 YYEEEE. The CDR3 loop reads CASSYVAGTVYNEQFF. As DNA, the CDR3 is TGTGCCAGCAGCTACGTGGCCGGGACGGTATACAATGAGCAGTTCTTC.

The V call is TRBV3-1, the J call TRBJ2-2, with 12 positions matching TRBD2. The trim removed 5 bases at V and 4 bases at J, leaving 8 bases unmatched. CDR3 size: 17 residues. In germline, CDR1 is LGHDT, CDR2 YNNKEL (reference sequence). The CDR3 region has the DNA TGTGCCAGCAGCGCCCTAGCGGGAGGGCCAGGCACCGGGGAGCTGTTTTTT. Translated: CASSALAGGPGTGELFF. The whole variable domain, remainder taken from reference TRBV3-1 and TRBJ2-2, is DTAVSQTPKYLVTQMGNDKSIKCEQNLGHDTMYWYKQDSKKFLKIMFSYNNKELIINETVPNRFSPKSPDKAHLNLHINSLELGDSAVYFCASSALAGGPGTGELFFGEGSRLTVL.

This clonotype has just a few counts. This sequence joins TRBV20-1 and TRBJ2-3; no reliable D call. CDR1 and CDR2 from the germline V gene are DFQATT and SNEGSKA (reference sequence). The CDR3 has 13 residues. Between the trimmed V and J ends, which lost 8 bases and 0 bases, there was a span of 12 bases. DNA of the CDR3: TGCAGTCAAAGTAGCCGGAGCACAGATACGCAGTATTTT. Its protein is CSQSSRSTDTQYF.

This clonotype was detected a few times. CDR3 sequence: CASSFASSGPQETQYF. The CDR3 DNA sequence: TGCGCCAGCAGCTTTGCCTCTAGCGGGCCGCAAGAGACCCAGTACTTC. V is TRBV5-1 and J is TRBJ2-5; 8 bases are shared with TRBD2. Germline lookup yields CDR1 SGHRS and CDR2 YFSETQ. The CDR3 is 16 residues long. V lost 2 bases to trimming and J lost 2 bases; unmatched junction nucleotides: 8. The whole variable domain, filled in from reference TRBV5-1 and TRBJ2-5, reads KAGVTQTPRYLIKTRGQQVTLSCSPISGHRSVSWYQQTPGQGLQFLFEYFSETQRNKGNFPGRFSGRQFSNSRSEMNVSTLELGDSALYLCASSFASSGPQETQYFGPGTRLLVL.